This TCR beta chain came from a study of regulatory T cells in long-lasting Graves disease. Study-wide context: Persistent cases took antithyroid drugs over 5 years and stayed TSH receptor antibody positive. Study-wide results and caveats: When disease was persistent, TRBV28, TRBJ1-2 and TRBJ2-5 were the favored segments. Persistent-disease Graves' patients showed less TCR diversity than new cases.

As for time point: persistent/refractory GD, antithyroid drugs over 5 years with positive TRAb. Extracted RNA from PBMCs served as the source of the TCR library. Of note for this clonotype: Its antigen is as yet unknown. A junction end diverges from the germline sequence, so it may reflect a read error.

This CDR3 is built from 16 residues. Germline loops: CDR1 MNHNS, CDR2 SASEGT. TCR beta libraries were built with iRepertoire HTBI primers and Arm-PCR of CDR3 regions. TCRdb ran MiXCR on the multiplex PCR reads and lists one entry per CDR3 protein. The table has 500,000 to 800,000 distinct CDR3 sequences, 25% to 30% seen once. The starting material was peripheral blood mononuclear cells (PBMCs), obtained when the disease was refractory, from a patient treated with antithyroid drugs. The clonotype originates from a female donor with Graves disease. The chain recombines TRBV6-1 with TRBJ2-2; 8 bases agree with TRBD1. The CDR3, as DNA: TGTGCCGGCAGGCGACAGGGGTTCGCGAACACCGGGGAGCTGTTTTTT. Amino acid sequence: CAGRRQGFANTGELFF.